This TCR beta chain is from a study of T-cell memory formation after mild COVID-19. Overall study context: Most TCR clusters belonged to a single donor. General study points: CD4+ contracting clones were found mainly in CM and EM, and CD8+ ones in EMRA.

It was 5'RACE with constant-segment primers that produced the TCR alpha and TCR beta cDNA libraries, which carried sample barcodes and UMIs. TCRdb reprocessed the 5' RACE reads via MiXCR and lists one record per CDR3 protein. The sample lists around 300,000 distinct CDR3 sequences; 13% to 15% were seen once. The length of the CDR3 is 10 residues. V gave up 8 bases and J gave up 6 bases, with 4 bases separating them. CDR1 and CDR2 from the germline V gene are SGHTA and FQGNSA. This clonotype was found a few times. The antigen is not known. This sequence originates from a man aged 18 to 29 who had mild COVID-19 (a few samples of this study predate the infection). Cell type and time point are not known. The sequencing sample was made of PBMCs or a T cell subset sorted from them (not recorded which). This chain connects TRBV7-2 to TRBJ2-2; unclear D gene. In DNA form, the CDR3 reads TGTGCCAGCTTGGCCGGGGAGCTGTTTTTT. Translated, it gives CASLAGELFF.